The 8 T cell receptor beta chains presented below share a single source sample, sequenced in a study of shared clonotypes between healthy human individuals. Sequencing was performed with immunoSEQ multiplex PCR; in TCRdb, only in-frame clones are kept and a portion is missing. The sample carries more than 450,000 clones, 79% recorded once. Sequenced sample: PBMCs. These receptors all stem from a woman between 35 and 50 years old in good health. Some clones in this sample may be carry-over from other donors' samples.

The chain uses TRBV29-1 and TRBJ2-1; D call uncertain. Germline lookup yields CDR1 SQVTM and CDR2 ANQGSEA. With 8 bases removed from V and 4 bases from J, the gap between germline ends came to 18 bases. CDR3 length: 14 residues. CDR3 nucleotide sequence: TGCAGCTTCGCTTACGGGCCGCAGTACAATGAGCAGTTCTTC. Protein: CSFAYGPQYNEQFF.

The CDR3 loop is CASYFGFQNTGELFF. The CDR3, as DNA: TGTGCCAGTTATTTTGGCTTCCAGAACACCGGGGAGCTGTTTTTT. The rearrangement links TRBV19 to TRBJ2-2; D unresolved. V lost 8 bases and J lost 1, with 14 bases in between. Per germline, CDR1 LNHDA and CDR2 SQIVND (reference sequence). The CDR3 loop spans 15 amino acids.

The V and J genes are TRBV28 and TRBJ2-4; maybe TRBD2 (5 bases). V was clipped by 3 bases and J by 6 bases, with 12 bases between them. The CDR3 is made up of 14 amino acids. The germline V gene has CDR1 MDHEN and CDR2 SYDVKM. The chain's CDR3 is CASSFGLRGNIQYF. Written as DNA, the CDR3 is TGTGCCAGCAGTTTTGGCCTTCGGGGAAACATTCAGTACTTC.

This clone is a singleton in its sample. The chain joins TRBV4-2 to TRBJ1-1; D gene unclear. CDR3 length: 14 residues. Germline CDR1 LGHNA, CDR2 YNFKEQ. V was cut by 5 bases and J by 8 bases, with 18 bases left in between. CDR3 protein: CASSTNMASREAFF. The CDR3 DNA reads TGTGCCAGCAGCACCAACATGGCGAGTAGGGAAGCTTTCTTT.

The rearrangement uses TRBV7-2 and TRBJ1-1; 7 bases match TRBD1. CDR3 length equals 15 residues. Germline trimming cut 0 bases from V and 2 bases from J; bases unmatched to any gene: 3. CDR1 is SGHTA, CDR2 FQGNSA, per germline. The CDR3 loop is CASSLATGTNTEAFF. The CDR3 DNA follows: TGTGCCAGCAGCTTAGCGACAGGGACCAACACTGAAGCTTTCTTT.

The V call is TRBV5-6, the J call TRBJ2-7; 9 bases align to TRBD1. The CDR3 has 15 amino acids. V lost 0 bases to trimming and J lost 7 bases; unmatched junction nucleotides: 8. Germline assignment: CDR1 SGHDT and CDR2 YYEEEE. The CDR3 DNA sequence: TGTGCCAGCAGCTTGGTCGGACAGGGGTTGGGTGAGCAGTACTTC. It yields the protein CASSLVGQGLGEQYF. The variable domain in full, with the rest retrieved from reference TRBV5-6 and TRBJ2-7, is DAGVTQSPTHLIKTRGQQVTLRCSPKSGHDTVSWYQQALGQGPQFIFQYYEEEERQRGNFPDRFSGHQFPNYSSELNVNALLLGDSALYLCASSLVGQGLGEQYFGPGTRLTVT.

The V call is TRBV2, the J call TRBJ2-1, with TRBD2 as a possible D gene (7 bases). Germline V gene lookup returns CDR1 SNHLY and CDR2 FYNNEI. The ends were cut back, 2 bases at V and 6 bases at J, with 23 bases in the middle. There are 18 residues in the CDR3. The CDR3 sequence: CASSETRARGAPGNEQFF. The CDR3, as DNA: TGTGCCAGCAGTGAAACCCGAGCCCGGGGGGCCCCTGGCAATGAGCAGTTCTTC.

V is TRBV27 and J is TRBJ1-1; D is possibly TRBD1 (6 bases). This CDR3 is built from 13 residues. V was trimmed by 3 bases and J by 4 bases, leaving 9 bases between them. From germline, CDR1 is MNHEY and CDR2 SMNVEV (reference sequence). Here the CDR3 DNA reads TGTGCCAGCAGTTTTGAAGGGGGCACTGAAGCTTTCTTT. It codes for CASSFEGGTEAFF.